One and the same sample provided the 5 T cell receptor beta chains below, sequenced in a study of long-term antiretroviral therapy in people with HIV. An immunoSEQ assay, version v3.0, was performed at survey level. Assay used: immunoSEQ multiplex PCR; TCRdb lists only in-frame clones, some missing. Of fewer than 30,000 clones in the sample, roughly 86% were seen once. Sample: unsorted PBMCs, taken 0.8 years after starting antiretroviral therapy. These receptors were obtained from a woman in her 30s with HIV.

The chain links TRBV6-1 to TRBJ1-5, with 11 bases aligning to TRBD1. CDR1 and CDR2 (germline): MNHNS, SASEGT. The CDR3 is made up of 15 amino acids. V lost 7 bases, J lost 2 bases, and 4 bases stayed unmatched. In DNA, the CDR3 is TGTGCCAGCACCTCGGGACAGGGGGGCAATCAGCCCCAGCATTTT. Protein: CASTSGQGGNQPQHF.

J is TRBJ1-5 and V is TRBV6-1, with D tentatively TRBD1 (5 bases). The CDR3 contains 14 residues. Germline V gene data show CDR1 as MNHNS and CDR2 as SASEGT. The ends were cut back, 4 bases at V and 5 bases at J, with 12 bases in the middle. CDR3: CASSVVAGDQPQHF. The CDR3 DNA reads TGTGCCAGCAGTGTCGTGGCGGGGGATCAGCCCCAGCATTTT.

The rearrangement joins TRBV4-1 to TRBJ2-6; the D gene could be TRBD1 or TRBD2 (5 bases each). The CDR3 has 17 amino acids. V gave up 4 bases and J gave up 3 bases, with 16 bases separating them. Germline V lookup: CDR1 MGHRA, CDR2 YSYEKL. The CDR3 loop reads CASSLRAGLLGANVLTF. CDR3 DNA: TGCGCCAGCAGCCTGAGGGCAGGGCTTCTTGGGGCCAACGTCCTGACTTTC.

The rearrangement links TRBV7-2 to TRBJ1-5; D remains ambiguous. Germline-derived CDR1 and CDR2 are SGHTA and FQGNSA. The CDR3 totals 13 residues. Trimming removed 4 bases from V and 4 bases from J, with 8 bases in between. The CDR3 DNA reads as TGTGCCAGCAGCTCGTCGGGAAATCAGCCCCAGCATTTT. This gives the protein CASSSSGNQPQHF.

This clone was seen only once. The V and J genes are TRBV30 and TRBJ1-1; D is unresolved. This CDR3 has 12 residues. V was pared by 4 bases and J by 0 bases, with 6 bases between. Germline-derived CDR1 and CDR2 are GTSNPN and SVGIG (reference sequence). CDR3 nucleotides: TGTGCCTGGAAGCCGATGAACACTGAAGCTTTCTTT. The encoded protein is CAWKPMNTEAFF.